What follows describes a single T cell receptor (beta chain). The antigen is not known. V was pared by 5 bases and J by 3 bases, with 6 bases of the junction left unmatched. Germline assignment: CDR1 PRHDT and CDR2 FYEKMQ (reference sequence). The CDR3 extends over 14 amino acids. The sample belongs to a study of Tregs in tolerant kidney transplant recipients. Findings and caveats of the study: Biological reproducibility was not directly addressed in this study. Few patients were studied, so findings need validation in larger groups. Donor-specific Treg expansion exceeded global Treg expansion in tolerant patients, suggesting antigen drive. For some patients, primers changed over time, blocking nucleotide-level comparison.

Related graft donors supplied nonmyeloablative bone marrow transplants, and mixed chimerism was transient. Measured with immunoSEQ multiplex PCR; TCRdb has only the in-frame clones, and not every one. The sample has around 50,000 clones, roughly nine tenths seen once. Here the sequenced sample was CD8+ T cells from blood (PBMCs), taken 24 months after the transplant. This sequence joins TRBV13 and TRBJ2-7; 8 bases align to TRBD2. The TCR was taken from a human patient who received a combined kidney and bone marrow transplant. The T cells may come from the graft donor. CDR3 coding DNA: TGTGCCAGCAGCGCGACTAGCGCAGTCTACGAGCAGTACTTC. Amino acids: CASSATSAVYEQYF. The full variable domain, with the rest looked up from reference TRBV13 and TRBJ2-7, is AAGVIQSPRHLIKEKRETATLKCYPIPRHDTVYWYQQGPGQDPQFLISFYEKMQSDKGSIPDRFSAQQFSDYHSELNMSSLELGDSALYFCASSATSAVYEQYFGPGTRLTVT.